Reported below is one T cell receptor (beta chain). The V end lost 10 bases, the J end lost 5 bases, and 21 bases lay between the germline ends. Per germline, CDR1 SNHLY and CDR2 FYNNEI. The CDR3 has 15 amino acids. Repertoires were generated with immunoSEQ multiplex PCR, while TCRdb's copy carries only in-frame clones and drops some. In the table there are over 70,000 clones, about 88% of which are singletons. The sample originates from a study of blood T cell repertoires in COVID-19. In the study overall: COVID-19 samples from acute and convalescent phases originated in the United States, Italy and Spain. Sources were T cells, B-cell-depleted T cells, or PBMCs; the material itself was cDNA or gDNA.

The sample was peripheral blood. V is TRBV2 and J is TRBJ1-5, with unresolved D. The TCR was taken from a human donor in a cohort sampled during active COVID-19. The chain's CDR3 is CATSSLLGADQPQHF. CDR3 coding DNA: TGTGCCACCTCGTCCCTGCTGGGAGCAGATCAGCCCCAGCATTTT.